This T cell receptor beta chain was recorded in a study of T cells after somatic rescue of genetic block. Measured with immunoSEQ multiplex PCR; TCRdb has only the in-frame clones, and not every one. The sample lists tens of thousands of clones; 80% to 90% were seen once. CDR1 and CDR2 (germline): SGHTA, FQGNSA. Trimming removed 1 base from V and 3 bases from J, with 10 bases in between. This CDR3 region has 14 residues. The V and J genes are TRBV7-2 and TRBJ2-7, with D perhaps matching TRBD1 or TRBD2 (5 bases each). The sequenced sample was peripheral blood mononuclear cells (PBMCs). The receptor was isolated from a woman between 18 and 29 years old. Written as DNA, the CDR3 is TGTGCCAGCAGCTTAGGCGGTGGGGGCTACGAGCAGTACTTC. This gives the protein CASSLGGGGYEQYF. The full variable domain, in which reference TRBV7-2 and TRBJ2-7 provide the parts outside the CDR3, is GAGVSQSPSNKVTEKGKDVELRCDPISGHTALYWYRQSLGQGLEFLIYFQGNSAPDKSGLPSDRFSAERTGGSVSTLTIQRTQQEDSAVYLCASSLGGGGYEQYFGPGTRLTVT.